This TCR beta chain stems from a study of CD8+CD57+ T cells in acquired aplastic anemia. Looking at the study overall: Sorting CD4+ and CD8+ cells gave DNA averaging 3.2 ug. General observations from the study: Patients and controls had in common approximately 30 CD8+ CDR3 sequences. Between patients and controls, CD8+ Simpson's diversity did not vary significantly.

V lost 5 bases to trimming and J lost 0 bases, with 10 bases between them. Germline V gene sequence: CDR1 KGHDR, CDR2 SFDVKD. The CDR3 is 15 residues long. Genomic DNA, the template, was used for profiling of the TCR beta VDJ and CDR3. TCRdb used MiXCR to reprocess the reads, holding one entry per CDR3 protein. This repertoire shows 150,000 or so distinct CDR3 sequences, about 64% found once; its top ten account for 45% to 55%. For this clonotype: Its antigen is not known.

The receptor was derived from a human donor in good health. The source material was sorted CD4+, CD8+, or CD8+CD57+ T cells (not recorded which) from PBMCs. The rearrangement links TRBV24-1 to TRBJ2-1, with D possibly TRBD1 on 5 matching bases. The CDR3 reads CATSARDSSYNEQFF. Written as DNA, the CDR3 is TGTGCCACCAGTGCTAGAGACAGCTCCTACAATGAGCAGTTCTTC.